The clone carrying this TCR beta chain was detected once. These data come from a study of cytomegalovirus exposure and HLA in healthy donors. PCR was performed using 60 Vbeta and 13 Jbeta primers. The method was immunoSEQ multiplex PCR; TCRdb's version includes in-frame clones alone and lacks a portion of them. The sample lists about 78,000 clones; about 88% were seen once. After removal of 3 bases from V and 3 bases from J, the junction contained 4 bases not matched to a gene. The germline gives CDR1 SGHKS, CDR2 YYEKEE (reference sequence). The CDR3 contains 16 residues. This TCR was recovered from a woman in her fifties or sixties in good health and CMV-seronegative. The chain joins TRBV5-5 to TRBJ2-3, with 13 bases fitting TRBD2. Source material: PBMCs. CDR3 amino acids: CASSSGLAGVTDTQYF. The CDR3, as DNA: TGTGCCAGCAGCTCAGGACTAGCGGGGGTTACAGATACGCAGTATTTT. Variable domain in full (rest from reference TRBV5-5 and TRBJ2-3): DAGVTQSPTHLIKTRGQQVTLRCSPISGHKSVSWYQQVLGQGPQFIFQYYEKEERGRGNFPDRFSARQFPNYSSELNVNALLLGDSALYLCASSSGLAGVTDTQYFGPGTRLTVL.